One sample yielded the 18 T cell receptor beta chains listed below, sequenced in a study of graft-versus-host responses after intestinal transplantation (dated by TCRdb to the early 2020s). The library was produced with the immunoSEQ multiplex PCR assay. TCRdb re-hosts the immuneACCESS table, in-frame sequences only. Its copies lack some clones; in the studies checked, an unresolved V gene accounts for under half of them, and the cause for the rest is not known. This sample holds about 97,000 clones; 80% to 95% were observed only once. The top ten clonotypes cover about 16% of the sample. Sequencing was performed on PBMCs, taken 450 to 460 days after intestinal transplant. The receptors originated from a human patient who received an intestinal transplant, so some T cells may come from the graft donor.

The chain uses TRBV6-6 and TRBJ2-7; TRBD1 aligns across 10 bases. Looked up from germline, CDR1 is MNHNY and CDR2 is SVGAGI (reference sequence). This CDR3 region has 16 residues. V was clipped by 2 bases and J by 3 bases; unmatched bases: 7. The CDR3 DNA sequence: TGTGCCAGCAGTTACGCCCGGGACAGGGGAGACTACGAGCAGTACTTC. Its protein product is CASSYARDRGDYEQYF.

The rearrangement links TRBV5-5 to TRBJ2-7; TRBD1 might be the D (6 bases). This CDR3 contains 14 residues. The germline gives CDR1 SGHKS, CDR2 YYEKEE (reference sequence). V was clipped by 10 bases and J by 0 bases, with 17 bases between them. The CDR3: CAYMRGSSSYEQYF. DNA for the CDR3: TGTGCCTACATGAGGGGGTCGAGCTCCTACGAGCAGTACTTC.

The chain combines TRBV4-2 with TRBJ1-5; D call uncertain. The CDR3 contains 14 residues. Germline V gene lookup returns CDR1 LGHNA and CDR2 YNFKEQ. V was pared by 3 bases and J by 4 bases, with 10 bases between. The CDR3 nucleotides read TGTGCCAGCAGCCAGGACCAGGTTAATCAGCCCCAGCATTTT. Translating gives CASSQDQVNQPQHF.

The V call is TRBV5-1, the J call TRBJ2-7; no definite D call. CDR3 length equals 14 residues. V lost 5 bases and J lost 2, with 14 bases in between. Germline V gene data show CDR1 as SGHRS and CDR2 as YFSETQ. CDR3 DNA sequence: TGCGCCAGCAGTCCTGGGGTACCTGCCTACGAGCAGTACTTC. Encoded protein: CASSPGVPAYEQYF.

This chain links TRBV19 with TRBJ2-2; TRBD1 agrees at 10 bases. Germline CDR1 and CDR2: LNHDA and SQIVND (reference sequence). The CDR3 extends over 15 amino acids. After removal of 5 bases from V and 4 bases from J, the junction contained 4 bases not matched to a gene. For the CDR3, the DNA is TGTGCCAGTAGTGGAGGGACAGGGGCCACCGGGGAGCTGTTTTTT. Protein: CASSGGTGATGELFF. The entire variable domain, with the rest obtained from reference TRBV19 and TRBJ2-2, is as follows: DGGITQSPKYLFRKEGQNVTLSCEQNLNHDAMYWYRQDPGQGLRLIYYSQIVNDFQKGDIAEGYSVSREKKESFPLTVTSAQKNPTAFYLCASSGGTGATGELFFGEGSRLTVL.

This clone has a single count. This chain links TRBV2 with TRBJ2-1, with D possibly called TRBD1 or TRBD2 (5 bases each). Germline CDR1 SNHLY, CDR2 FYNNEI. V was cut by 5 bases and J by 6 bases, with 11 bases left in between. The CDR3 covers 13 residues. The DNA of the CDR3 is TGTGCCAGCAGTTCAGGTGGGGGCAATGAGCAGTTCTTC. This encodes CASSSGGGNEQFF.

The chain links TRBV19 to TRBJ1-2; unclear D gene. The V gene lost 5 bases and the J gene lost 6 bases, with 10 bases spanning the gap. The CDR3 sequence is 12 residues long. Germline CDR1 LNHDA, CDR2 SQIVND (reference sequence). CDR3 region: CASSGSSDGYTF. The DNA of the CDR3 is TGTGCCAGTAGTGGATCTTCGGATGGCTACACCTTC.

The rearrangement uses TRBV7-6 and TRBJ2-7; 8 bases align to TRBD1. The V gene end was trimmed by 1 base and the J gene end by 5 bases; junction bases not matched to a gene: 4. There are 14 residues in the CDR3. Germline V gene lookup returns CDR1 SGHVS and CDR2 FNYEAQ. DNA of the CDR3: TGTGCCAGCAGCTTAGGGACAGGGTTGGACGAGCAGTACTTC. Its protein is CASSLGTGLDEQYF.

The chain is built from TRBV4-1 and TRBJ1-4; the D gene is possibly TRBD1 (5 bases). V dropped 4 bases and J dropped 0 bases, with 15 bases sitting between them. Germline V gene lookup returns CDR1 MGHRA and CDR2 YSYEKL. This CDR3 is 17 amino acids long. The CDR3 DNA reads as TGCGCCAGCAGCCCCCAGAGCATACAGGCAACTAATGAAAAACTGTTTTTT. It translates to CASSPQSIQATNEKLFF.

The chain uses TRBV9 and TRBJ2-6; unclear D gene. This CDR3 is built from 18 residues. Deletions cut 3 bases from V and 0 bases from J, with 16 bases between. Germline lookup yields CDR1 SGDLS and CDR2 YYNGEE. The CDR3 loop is CASSEDILTFSGANVLTF. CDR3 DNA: TGTGCCAGCAGCGAAGACATCCTAACTTTCTCTGGGGCCAACGTCCTGACTTTC.

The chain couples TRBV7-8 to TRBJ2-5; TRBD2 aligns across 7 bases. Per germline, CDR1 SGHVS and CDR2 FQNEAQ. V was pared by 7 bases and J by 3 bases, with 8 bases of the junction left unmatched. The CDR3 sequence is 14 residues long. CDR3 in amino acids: CASTLPGGKETQYF. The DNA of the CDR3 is TGTGCCAGCACCCTCCCCGGGGGGAAAGAGACCCAGTACTTC.

The CDR3 sequence is CAIRENTEAFF. In DNA, the CDR3 is TGTGCCATCCGGGAGAACACTGAAGCTTTCTTT. The rearrangement joins TRBV6-5 to TRBJ1-1; D unresolved. The germline gives CDR1 MNHEY, CDR2 SVGAGI. Trimming removed 10 bases at V and 1 base at J, with 7 bases between. This CDR3 is 11 amino acids long.

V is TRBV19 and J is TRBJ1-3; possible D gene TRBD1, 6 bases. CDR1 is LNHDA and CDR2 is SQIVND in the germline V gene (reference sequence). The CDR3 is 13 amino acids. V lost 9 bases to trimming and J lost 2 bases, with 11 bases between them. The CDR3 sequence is CASQDRAGNTIYF. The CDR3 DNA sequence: TGTGCCAGCCAGGACAGAGCTGGAAACACCATATATTTT. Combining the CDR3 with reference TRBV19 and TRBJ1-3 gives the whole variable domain DGGITQSPKYLFRKEGQNVTLSCEQNLNHDAMYWYRQDPGQGLRLIYYSQIVNDFQKGDIAEGYSVSREKKESFPLTVTSAQKNPTAFYLCASQDRAGNTIYFGEGSWLTVV.

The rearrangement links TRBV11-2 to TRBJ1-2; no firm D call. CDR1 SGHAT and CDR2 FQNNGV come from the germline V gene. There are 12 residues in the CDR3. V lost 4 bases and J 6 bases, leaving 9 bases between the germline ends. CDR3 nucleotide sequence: TGTGCCAGCAGCTCGTGGGGAAATGGCTACACCTTC. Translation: CASSSWGNGYTF.

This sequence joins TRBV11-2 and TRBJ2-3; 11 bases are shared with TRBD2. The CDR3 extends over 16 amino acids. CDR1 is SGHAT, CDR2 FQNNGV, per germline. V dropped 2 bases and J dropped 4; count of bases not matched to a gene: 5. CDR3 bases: TGTGCCAGCAGCTTATTAGTACTAGCGGGGGCAGATACGCAGTATTTT. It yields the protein CASSLLVLAGADTQYF.

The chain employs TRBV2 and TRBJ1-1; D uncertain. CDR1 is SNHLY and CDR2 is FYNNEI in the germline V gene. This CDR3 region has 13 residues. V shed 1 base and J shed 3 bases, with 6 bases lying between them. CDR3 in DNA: TGTGCCAGCAGTGAAGACATCTACACTGAAGCTTTCTTT. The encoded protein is CASSEDIYTEAFF.

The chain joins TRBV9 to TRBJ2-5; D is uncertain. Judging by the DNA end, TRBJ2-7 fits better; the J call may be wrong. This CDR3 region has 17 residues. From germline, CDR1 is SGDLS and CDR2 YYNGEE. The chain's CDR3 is CASSPGSSPLSSYEQYF. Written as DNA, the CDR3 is TGTGCCAGCAGCCCTGGGTCTAGTCCACTCAGCTCCTACGAGCAGTACTTC.

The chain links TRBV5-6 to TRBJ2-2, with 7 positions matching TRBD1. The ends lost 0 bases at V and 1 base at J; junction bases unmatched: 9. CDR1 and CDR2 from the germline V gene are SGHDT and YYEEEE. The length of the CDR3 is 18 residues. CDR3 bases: TGTGCCAGCAGCTTGGGACCACCGGGACAGCGGAACACCGGGGAGCTGTTTTTT. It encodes CASSLGPPGQRNTGELFF. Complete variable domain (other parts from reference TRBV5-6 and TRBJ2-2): DAGVTQSPTHLIKTRGQQVTLRCSPKSGHDTVSWYQQALGQGPQFIFQYYEEEERQRGNFPDRFSGHQFPNYSSELNVNALLLGDSALYLCASSLGPPGQRNTGELFFGEGSRLTVL.